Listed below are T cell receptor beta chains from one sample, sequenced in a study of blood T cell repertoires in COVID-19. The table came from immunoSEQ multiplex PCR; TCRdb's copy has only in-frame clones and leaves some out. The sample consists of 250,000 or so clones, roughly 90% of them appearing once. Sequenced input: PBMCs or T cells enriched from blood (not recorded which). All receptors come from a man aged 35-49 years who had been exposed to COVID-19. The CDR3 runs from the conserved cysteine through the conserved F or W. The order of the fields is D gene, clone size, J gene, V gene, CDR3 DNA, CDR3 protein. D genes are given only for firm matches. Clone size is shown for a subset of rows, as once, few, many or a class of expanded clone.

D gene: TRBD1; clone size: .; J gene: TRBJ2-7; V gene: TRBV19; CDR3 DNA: TGTGCCAGTAGTATTATGGCAGGGGGCTTGAGGGAGCAGTACTTC; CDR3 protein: CASSIMAGGLREQYF
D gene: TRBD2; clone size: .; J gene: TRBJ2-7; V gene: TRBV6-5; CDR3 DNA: TGTGCCAGCACCGGACTAGCGGGACCCTACGAGCAGTACTTC; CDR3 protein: CASTGLAGPYEQYF
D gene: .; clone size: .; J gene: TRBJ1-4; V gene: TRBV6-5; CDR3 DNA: TGTGCCAGCCTCGACCCCGGAGCTAATGAAAAACTGTTTTTT; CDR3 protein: CASLDPGANEKLFF
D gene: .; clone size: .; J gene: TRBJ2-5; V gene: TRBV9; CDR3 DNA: TGTGCCAGCAGCGCCGACAGGGAGACCCAGTACTTC; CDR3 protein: CASSADRETQYF
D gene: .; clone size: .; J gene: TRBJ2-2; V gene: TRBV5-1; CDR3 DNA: TGCGCCAGCAGCCAGAACAGTACGAACACCGGGGAGCTGTTTTTT; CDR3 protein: CASSQNSTNTGELFF
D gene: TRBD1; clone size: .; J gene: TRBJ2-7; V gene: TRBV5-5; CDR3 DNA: TGTGCCAGCAGCTTGGAACAGGGGGGCTCCTACGAGCAGTACTTC; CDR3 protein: CASSLEQGGSYEQYF
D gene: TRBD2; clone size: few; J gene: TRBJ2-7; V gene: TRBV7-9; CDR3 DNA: TGTGCCAGCAGCCCTATAGCGGGAGCGTACGAGCAGTACTTC; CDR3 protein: CASSPIAGAYEQYF
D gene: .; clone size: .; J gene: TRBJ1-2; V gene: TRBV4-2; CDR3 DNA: TGTGCCAGCAGCCGTAACAGCAACTATGGCTACACCTTC; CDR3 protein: CASSRNSNYGYTF
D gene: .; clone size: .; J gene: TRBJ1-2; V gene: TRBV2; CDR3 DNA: TGTGCCAGCAGTGTTGGCCACTATGGCTACACCTTC; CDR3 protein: CASSVGHYGYTF
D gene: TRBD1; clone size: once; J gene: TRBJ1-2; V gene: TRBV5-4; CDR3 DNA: TGTGCCAGCAGCTGGACAGGGGACCCGGATGGCTACACCTTC; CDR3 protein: CASSWTGDPDGYTF
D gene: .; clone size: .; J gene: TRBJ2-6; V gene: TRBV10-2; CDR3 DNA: TGCGCCAGCAGTGCGGGTTCTGGGGCCAACGTCCTGACTTTC; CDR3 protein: CASSAGSGANVLTF
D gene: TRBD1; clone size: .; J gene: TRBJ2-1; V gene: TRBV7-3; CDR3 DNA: TGTGCCAGCAGCTATACCCCGGGACAGGGCTATGAGCAGTTCTTC; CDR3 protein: CASSYTPGQGYEQFF
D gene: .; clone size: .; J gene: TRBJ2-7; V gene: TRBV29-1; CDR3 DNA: TGCAGCGTTGTAGGGACTTTGTACGAGCAGTACTTC; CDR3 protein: CSVVGTLYEQYF
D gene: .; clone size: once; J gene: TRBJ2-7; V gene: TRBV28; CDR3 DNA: TGTGCCACCTCCATAGTGGGAGTCCACGAGCAGTACTTC; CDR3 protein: CATSIVGVHEQYF
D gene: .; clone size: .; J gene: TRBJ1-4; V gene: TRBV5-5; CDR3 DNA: TGTGCCAGCAGCTTGGACGGACAGCTTAATGAAAAACTGTTTTTT; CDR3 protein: CASSLDGQLNEKLFF
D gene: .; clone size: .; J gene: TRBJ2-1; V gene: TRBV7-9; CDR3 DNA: TGTGCCAGCAGCTTACAGGGCTCCTACAATGAGCAGTTCTTC; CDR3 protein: CASSLQGSYNEQFF
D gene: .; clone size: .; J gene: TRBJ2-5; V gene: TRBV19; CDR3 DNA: TGTGCCAGTAGCGTCGGACTGGCCCACCAAGAGACCCAGTACTTC; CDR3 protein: CASSVGLAHQETQYF
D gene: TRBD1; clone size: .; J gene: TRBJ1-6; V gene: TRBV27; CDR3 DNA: TGTGCCAGCAGTGTGACGGGACAGCTTAATAATTCACCCCTCCACTTT; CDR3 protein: CASSVTGQLNNSPLHF
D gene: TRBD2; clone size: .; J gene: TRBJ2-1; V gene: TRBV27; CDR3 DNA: TGTGCCAGCAGGATAGGACTAGCGGGAGTTAGCAATGAGCAGTTCTTC; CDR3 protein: CASRIGLAGVSNEQFF
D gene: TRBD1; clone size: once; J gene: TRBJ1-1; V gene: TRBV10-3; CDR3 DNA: TGTGCCATCTGTGGACAGGGGAACACTGAAGCTTTCTTT; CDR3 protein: CAICGQGNTEAFF
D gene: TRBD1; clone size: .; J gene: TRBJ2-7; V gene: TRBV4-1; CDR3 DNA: TGCGCCAGCAGCCAAGATGCCCGGACAGGGGTTTACGAGCAGTACTTC; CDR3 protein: CASSQDARTGVYEQYF
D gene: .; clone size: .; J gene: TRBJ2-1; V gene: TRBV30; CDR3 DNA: TGTGCCTGGGATAGCCAGAGCTCCTACAATGAGCAGTTCTTC; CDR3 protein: CAWDSQSSYNEQFF
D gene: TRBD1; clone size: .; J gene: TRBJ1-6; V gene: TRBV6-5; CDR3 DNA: TGTGCCAGCAGCCGGACAGGGGGAGATTCACCCCTCCACTTT; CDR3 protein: CASSRTGGDSPLHF
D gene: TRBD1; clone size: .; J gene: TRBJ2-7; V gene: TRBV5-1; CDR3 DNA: TGCGCCAGCAGCTTGAGTGGGACAGGGAACGAGCAGTACTTC; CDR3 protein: CASSLSGTGNEQYF
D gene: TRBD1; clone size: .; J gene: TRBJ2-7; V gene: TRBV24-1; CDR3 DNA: TGTGCCACCAGTCCGGGAAGGGGGCCTTCCTACGAGCAGTACTTC; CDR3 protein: CATSPGRGPSYEQYF
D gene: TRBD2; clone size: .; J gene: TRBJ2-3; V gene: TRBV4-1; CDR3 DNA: TGCGCCAGCAGCCTTAGCGGGAGCACAGATACGCAGTATTTT; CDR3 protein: CASSLSGSTDTQYF
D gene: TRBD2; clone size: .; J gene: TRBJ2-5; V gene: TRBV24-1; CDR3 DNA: TGTGCCACCAGTGAGCCTGGACTAGCGGGAGTCCCTTACCAAGAGACCCAGTACTTC; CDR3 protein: CATSEPGLAGVPYQETQYF
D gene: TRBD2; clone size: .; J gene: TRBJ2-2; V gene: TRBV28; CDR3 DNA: TGTGCCAGCAGCTACCTGGGAGCGGGAGCGAACACCGGGGAGCTGTTTTTT; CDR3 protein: CASSYLGAGANTGELFF
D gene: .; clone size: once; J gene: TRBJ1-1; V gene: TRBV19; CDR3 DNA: TGTGCCAGTAGTGGGATGCGGGGGAACACTGAAGCTTTCTTT; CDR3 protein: CASSGMRGNTEAFF
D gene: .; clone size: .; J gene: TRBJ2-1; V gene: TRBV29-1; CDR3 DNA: TGCAGCGCCCAGGGGGGCGCGGGGCAGTTCTTC; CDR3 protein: CSAQGGAGQFF
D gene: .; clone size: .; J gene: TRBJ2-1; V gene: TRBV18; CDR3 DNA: TGTGCCAGCTCAGAAGCCGAAAGTGCGTTGGAGCAGTTCTTC; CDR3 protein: CASSEAESALEQFF
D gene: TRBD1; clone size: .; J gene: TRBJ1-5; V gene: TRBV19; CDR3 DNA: TGTGCCAGTAGGACGACAGGGGGTGGCAATCAGCCCCAGCATTTT; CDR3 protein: CASRTTGGGNQPQHF
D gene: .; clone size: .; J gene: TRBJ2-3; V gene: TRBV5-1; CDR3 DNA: TGCGCCAGCAGCTTAGAGCGGACTACAGATACGCAGTATTTT; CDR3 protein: CASSLERTTDTQYF
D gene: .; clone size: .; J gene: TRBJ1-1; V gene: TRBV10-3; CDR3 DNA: TGTGCCACCTCTACATCGGGCACTGAAGCTTTCTTT; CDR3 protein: CATSTSGTEAFF
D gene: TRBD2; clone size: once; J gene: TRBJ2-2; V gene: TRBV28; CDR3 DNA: TGTGCCAGCAGCCGTATGGGGACTAGCGGGATGTCAGCCGGGGAGCTGTTTTTT; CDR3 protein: CASSRMGTSGMSAGELFF
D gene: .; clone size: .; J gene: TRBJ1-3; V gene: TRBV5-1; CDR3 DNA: TGCGCCAGCAGCTTGGAGAGACTCAGCTCTGGAAACACCATATATTTT; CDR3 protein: CASSLERLSSGNTIYF
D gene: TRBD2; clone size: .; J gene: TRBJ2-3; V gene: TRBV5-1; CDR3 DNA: TGCGCCAGCAGAAACCTAGCGGGAGAATCGGATACGCAGTATTTT; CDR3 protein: CASRNLAGESDTQYF
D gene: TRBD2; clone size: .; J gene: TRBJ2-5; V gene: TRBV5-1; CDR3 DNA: TGCGCCAGCAGCTTGTTTGGGGTAGCGGGAGGGCCTTTGGAGACCCAGTACTTC; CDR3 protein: CASSLFGVAGGPLETQYF
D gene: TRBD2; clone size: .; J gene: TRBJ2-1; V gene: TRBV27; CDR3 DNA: TGTGCCAGCAGTACTAATAGCGGGAGGGCTAGGGAAGACAATGAGCAGTTCTTC; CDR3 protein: CASSTNSGRAREDNEQFF
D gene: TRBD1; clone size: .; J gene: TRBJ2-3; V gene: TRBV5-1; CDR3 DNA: TGCGCCAGCAGTTCCATACCCGGGACAGGGGGGATGGATACGCAGTATTTT; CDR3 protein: CASSSIPGTGGMDTQYF
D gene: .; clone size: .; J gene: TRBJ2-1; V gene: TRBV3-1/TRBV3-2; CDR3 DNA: TGTGCCAGCAGCCCCCTACACCAGAGACTAGACGGGCGGAATGAGCAGTTCTTC; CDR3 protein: CASSPLHQRLDGRNEQFF
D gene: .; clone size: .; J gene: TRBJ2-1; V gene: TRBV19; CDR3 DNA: TGTGCCAGTAGTCGAGCGGCGGAGGGGAATGAGCAGTTCTTC; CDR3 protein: CASSRAAEGNEQFF
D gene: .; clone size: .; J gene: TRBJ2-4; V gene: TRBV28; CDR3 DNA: TGTGCCAGCAGTCCCGGGACAACAAACATTCAGTACTTC; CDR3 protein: CASSPGTTNIQYF
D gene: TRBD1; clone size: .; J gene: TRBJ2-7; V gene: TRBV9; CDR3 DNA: TGTGCCAGCAGCGGGTCCGGGACAGGGACCTACGAGCAGTACTTC; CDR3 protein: CASSGSGTGTYEQYF
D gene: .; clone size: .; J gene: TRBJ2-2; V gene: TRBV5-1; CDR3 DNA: TGCGCCAGCAGCTTGAGAGACGGACGGACAAACACCGGGGAGCTGTTTTTT; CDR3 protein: CASSLRDGRTNTGELFF
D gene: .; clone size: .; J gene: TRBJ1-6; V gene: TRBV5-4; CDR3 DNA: TGTGCCAGCAGCTTGGATCCCCGGGGGGATTCACCCCTCCACTTT; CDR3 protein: CASSLDPRGDSPLHF